The 17 T cell receptor beta chains below were found in one sample sequenced in a study of blood T cell repertoires in COVID-19. TCRdb keeps only in-frame clones here, not all; method: immunoSEQ multiplex PCR. The sample holds approximately 130,000 clones, 60% to 80% seen once. Sequencing was performed on peripheral blood. Every receptor here comes from a human donor in a cohort sampled during active COVID-19.

This rearrangement joins TRBV11-3 to TRBJ2-7; D ambiguous. CDR3 length equals 15 residues. From germline, CDR1 is SGHNT and CDR2 YENEEA. The V end was cut by 4 bases, the J end by 0 bases, with 13 bases between. The CDR3, as DNA: TGTGCCAGCAGCTCCCGGAGTTCCGACTCCTACGAGCAGTACTTC. Translating gives CASSSRSSDSYEQYF.

The chain combines TRBV28 with TRBJ2-7; perhaps TRBD2 as D (7 bases). V lost 11 bases to trimming and J lost 5 bases, with 13 bases between them. The CDR3 sequence is 11 residues long. The germline gives CDR1 MDHEN, CDR2 SYDVKM. The CDR3 sequence: CACRGANEQYF. The CDR3 DNA follows: TGTGCCTGTCGGGGGGCCAACGAGCAGTACTTC.

This chain joins TRBV6-1 and TRBJ2-7; 8 bases map to TRBD1. The V gene end was trimmed by 2 bases and the J gene end by 5 bases; junction bases not matched to a gene: 5. Looked up from germline, CDR1 is MNHNS and CDR2 is SASEGT. The CDR3 runs 14 residues. In DNA form, the CDR3 reads TGTGCCAGCAGTGAACCCAGGGGGCGAGACGAGCAGTACTTC. Translated, it gives CASSEPRGRDEQYF.

The CDR3 DNA reads as TGCGCCAGCAGCTTCTTACCGGGAGAACGAGAGACCCAGTACTTC. Residues: CASSFLPGERETQYF. The chain links TRBV5-1 to TRBJ2-5; TRBD2 is a possible D gene (6 bases). Germline CDR1 and CDR2: SGHRS and YFSETQ. The V end was cut by 2 bases, the J end by 4 bases, with 15 bases between. The CDR3 is made up of 15 amino acids.

In this sample, this clone turned up once. The chain recombines TRBV24-1 with TRBJ2-7; 9 nucleotides match TRBD1. CDR1 and CDR2 from the germline V gene are KGHDR and SFDVKD. V was clipped by 6 bases and J by 2 bases; unmatched bases: 4. The CDR3 contains 14 residues. The CDR3 bases are TGTGCCACCAGTAACCGGGACAGGGCCTACGAGCAGTACTTC. The encoded protein is CATSNRDRAYEQYF.

The V call is TRBV6-5, the J call TRBJ1-2; 7 nucleotides line up with TRBD1. Germline CDR1 MNHEY, CDR2 SVGAGI. With V trimmed by 6 bases and J by 7 bases, 11 bases remained unmatched. The CDR3 is 14 residues long. In nucleotides, the CDR3 is TGTGCCAGCAGACCGGGACAGAGGATAAGTGGCTACACCTTC. Translating gives CASRPGQRISGYTF.

The CDR3 sequence is CASSQRGRPRQYF. The CDR3 region has the DNA TGTGCCAGCAGCCAAAGGGGAAGGCCACGACAGTACTTC. The V gene is TRBV3-1 (or the pseudogene TRBV3-2), the J gene TRBJ2-7; D possibly corresponds to TRBD1 (5 bases). This CDR3 has 13 residues. Trimming stripped 2 bases from V and 10 bases from J, with 15 bases between. Germline V gives CDR1 LGHDT, CDR2 YNNKEL (reference sequence).

This chain uses TRBV24-1 with TRBJ1-5; 7 nucleotides agree with TRBD1. Looked up from germline, CDR1 is KGHDR and CDR2 is SFDVKD. V was pared by 7 bases and J by 9 bases, with 14 bases of the junction left unmatched. The CDR3 consists of 15 residues. CDR3 sequence: CATRGTNRGRGPQHF. The CDR3 nucleotides are TGTGCCACCAGGGGGACCAACAGGGGCCGGGGGCCCCAGCATTTT.

The chain joins TRBV6-5 to TRBJ1-4, with no clear D. CDR3 length: 14 amino acids. The V gene lost 5 bases and the J gene lost 2 bases, with 9 bases spanning the gap. Germline CDR1 and CDR2: MNHEY and SVGAGI. The CDR3 nucleotides are TGTGCCAGCAGTCCCTGGGAGACTAATGAAAAACTGTTTTTT. It is translated as CASSPWETNEKLFF.

The chain couples TRBV6-2 or TRBV6-3 to TRBJ2-1, with 10 nucleotides matching TRBD2. CDR3 length equals 15 residues. The V segment lost 3 bases and the J segment 6 bases; nucleotides outside the gene matches: 5. Looked up from germline, CDR1 is MNHEY and CDR2 is SVGEGT. In DNA form, the CDR3 reads TGTGCCAGCAGTTATTTTCTAGCGGGAGCCAATGAGCAGTTCTTC. Residues: CASSYFLAGANEQFF.

This chain joins TRBV13 and TRBJ2-7; 7 bases are shared with TRBD2. Germline assignment: CDR1 PRHDT and CDR2 FYEKMQ (reference sequence). The V and J ends lost 2 bases and 2 bases, in that order; junction bases with no gene match: 9. This CDR3 contains 16 residues. The CDR3 sequence: CASSLMGGGVAYEQYF. CDR3 nucleotide sequence: TGTGCCAGCAGCTTAATGGGGGGGGGAGTAGCCTACGAGCAGTACTTC.

J is TRBJ1-2 and V is TRBV2; 10 bases map to TRBD1. In germline, CDR1 is SNHLY, CDR2 FYNNEI. V lost 6 bases, J lost 1 base, and 5 bases stayed unmatched. The CDR3 runs to 15 residues. This CDR3 reads CASRADRGRNYGYTF. The CDR3 bases are TGTGCCAGCAGAGCTGACAGGGGGCGTAACTATGGCTACACCTTC.

This chain uses TRBV9 with TRBJ1-6, with 7 bases that match TRBD1. CDR1 and CDR2 (germline): SGDLS, YYNGEE. The J segment lost 10 bases and the V segment lost 3 bases, leaving 7 bases of the junction unmatched. The CDR3 has 14 amino acids. CDR3 DNA sequence: TGTGCCAGCAGCGCACAGGGGCCAAGGTCACCCCTCCACTTT. Protein sequence: CASSAQGPRSPLHF.

The chain has TRBV10-1 and TRBJ2-7, with TRBD2 identical over 7 bases. CDR3 length: 13 amino acids. With 6 bases clipped from V and 7 bases from J, the junction kept 9 bases outside the gene matches. Germline V gene sequence: CDR1 WNHNN, CDR2 SYGVQD (reference sequence). The CDR3 coding sequence is TGCGCCAGCAGCGAGGTGGCTAGCGGAGAGCAGTACTTC. Amino acids: CASSEVASGEQYF.

The V call is TRBV9, the J call TRBJ1-2; D is possibly TRBD1 (6 bases). V lost 0 bases, J lost 3 bases, and 15 bases lay in between. The CDR3 totals 16 residues. Germline CDR1 SGDLS, CDR2 YYNGEE. DNA for the CDR3: TGTGCCAGCAGCGTAGAAGGGGACATTTTGGACTATGGCTACACCTTC. Translated, it gives CASSVEGDILDYGYTF.

The chain combines TRBV30 with TRBJ2-7; the D gene is possibly TRBD2 (5 bases). The CDR3 length is 20 residues. Germline assignment: CDR1 GTSNPN and CDR2 SVGIG (reference sequence). The V gene lost 0 bases and the J gene lost 4 bases, with 31 bases spanning the gap. In nucleotides, the CDR3 is TGTGCCTGGAGTGTCCCCCGGCTAGCCAAAATTCCCGGAACCCTTTACGAGCAGTACTTC. Protein: CAWSVPRLAKIPGTLYEQYF.

The chain carries TRBV5-1 and TRBJ1-1; D is unclear. The CDR3 consists of 13 residues. The germline gives CDR1 SGHRS, CDR2 YFSETQ. V lost 4 bases and J lost 11, with 18 bases in between. The CDR3 region is CASSPGEVMVAFF. The CDR3 DNA is TGCGCCAGCAGCCCCGGGGAGGTCATGGTCGCTTTCTTT.